Below, 9 T cell receptor beta chains from the same sample are listed, as sequenced in a study of CD8 T cells in Susac syndrome. Random hexamers were used to reverse transcribe an amount of about 0.5 to 1 ug RNA. TCRdb reprocessed the immunoSEQ multiplex PCR reads with MiXCR, giving one entry per CDR3 protein. The sample lists about 440,000 distinct CDR3 sequences, more than 80% occurring once. The specimen sequenced was CD8+ T cells from PBMCs. These receptors were obtained from a human donor with multiple sclerosis.

The chain is built from TRBV5-4 and TRBJ1-1; 7 bases map to TRBD1. Germline trimming cut 3 bases from V and 2 bases from J; bases unmatched to any gene: 13. This CDR3 comprises 17 residues. The germline V gene encodes CDR1 SGHNT and CDR2 YYREEE (reference sequence). The CDR3 protein is CASSSLATGDQNTEAFF. DNA of the CDR3: TGTGCCAGCAGCTCCCTCGCAACAGGGGACCAAAACACTGAAGCTTTCTTT. The variable domain in full, completed from reference TRBV5-4 and TRBJ1-1, reads ETGVTQSPTHLIKTRGQQVTLRCSSQSGHNTVSWYQQALGQGPQFIFQYYREEENGRGNFPPRFSGLQFPNYSSELNVNALELDDSALYLCASSSLATGDQNTEAFFGQGTRLTVV.

The CDR3 DNA reads as TGTGCCAGCAGCCATCGACCGGGACAGGGGACGTTTGAGCAGTACTTC. Its protein product is CASSHRPGQGTFEQYF. V usage is TRBV14 and J usage is TRBJ2-7; the match to TRBD1 covers 10 bases. This CDR3 has 16 amino acids. The germline V gene has CDR1 SGHDN and CDR2 FVKESK. Trimming removed 3 bases from V and 7 bases from J; junction bases left unmatched: 12.

This chain links TRBV27 with TRBJ1-2; D is undetermined. V lost 8 bases, J lost 0 bases, and 10 bases lay in between. Germline CDR1 is MNHEY and CDR2 is SMNVEV (reference sequence). The CDR3 consists of 13 residues. In nucleotides, the CDR3 is TGTGCCAGCGGAAGGGCAGCTAACTATGGCTACACCTTC. Translation: CASGRAANYGYTF.

The chain has TRBV20-1 and TRBJ2-1; TRBD2 matches at 9 bases. This CDR3 region has 13 residues. Germline CDR1 reads DFQATT; CDR2 reads SNEGSKA (reference sequence). J gave up 8 bases and V 2 bases, and 4 bases lay outside the gene matches. The DNA for the CDR3 is TGCAGTGCTAGACTAGCGGGATTCTATGAGCAGTTCTTC. This translates into CSARLAGFYEQFF.

The rearrangement links TRBV15 to TRBJ2-7; 7 bases are a match to TRBD2. The junction had 5 bases not matched to a gene; V was cut back by 4 bases and J by 2 bases. Germline-derived CDR1 and CDR2 are LNHNV and YYDKDF (reference sequence). The CDR3 has 14 residues. The CDR3 DNA reads as TGTGCCACCAGCACCACTAGCGAGGCCTACGAGCAGTACTTC. Its protein is CATSTTSEAYEQYF. The whole variable domain, filled in from reference TRBV15 and TRBJ2-7, reads DAMVIQNPRYQVTQFGKPVTLSCSQTLNHNVMYWYQQKSSQAPKLLFHYYDKDFNNEADTPDNFQSRRPNTSFCFLDIRSPGLGDTAMYLCATSTTSEAYEQYFGPGTRLTVT.

This chain uses TRBV12-3 or TRBV12-4 with TRBJ2-2; 13 nucleotides align to TRBD2. J was trimmed by 5 bases and V by 3 bases; bases with no gene match: 6. The length of the CDR3 is 17 residues. The CDR3 bases are TGTGCCAGCAGTTTGGGACTAGCGGGGAAGACGACCGGGGAGCTGTTTTTT. Translating gives CASSLGLAGKTTGELFF.

This sequence joins TRBV27 and TRBJ2-4, with D possibly matching TRBD1 (6 bases). The germline V gene has CDR1 MNHEY and CDR2 SMNVEV (reference sequence). This CDR3 comprises 13 residues. The V end was cut by 2 bases, the J end by 8 bases, with 10 bases between. CDR3 residues: CASSLRTAHIQYF. CDR3 sequence (DNA): TGTGCCAGCAGTTTAAGGACAGCCCACATTCAGTACTTC.

This sequence joins TRBV5-4 and TRBJ1-2; 8 nucleotides line up with TRBD1. This CDR3 has 14 residues. The J segment lost 7 bases and the V segment lost 0 bases, leaving 5 bases of the junction unmatched. CDR1 is SGHNT and CDR2 is YYREEE in the germline V gene (reference sequence). CDR3 bases: TGTGCCAGCAGCTTGGTGGCGACAGGGGCTGGCTACACCTTC. Amino acids: CASSLVATGAGYTF.

This clonotype was counted a single time. The genes are TRBV10-3 and TRBJ2-5, with a tentative D call TRBD1 (6 bases). CDR1 is ENHRY, CDR2 SYGVKD, per germline. The V gene lost 3 bases and the J gene lost 5 bases, with 16 bases spanning the gap. The CDR3 contains 15 residues. CDR3 DNA sequence: TGTGCCATCAGTGAACTCGACAGGTCCGGCGAGACCCAGTACTTC. Its protein product is CAISELDRSGETQYF.